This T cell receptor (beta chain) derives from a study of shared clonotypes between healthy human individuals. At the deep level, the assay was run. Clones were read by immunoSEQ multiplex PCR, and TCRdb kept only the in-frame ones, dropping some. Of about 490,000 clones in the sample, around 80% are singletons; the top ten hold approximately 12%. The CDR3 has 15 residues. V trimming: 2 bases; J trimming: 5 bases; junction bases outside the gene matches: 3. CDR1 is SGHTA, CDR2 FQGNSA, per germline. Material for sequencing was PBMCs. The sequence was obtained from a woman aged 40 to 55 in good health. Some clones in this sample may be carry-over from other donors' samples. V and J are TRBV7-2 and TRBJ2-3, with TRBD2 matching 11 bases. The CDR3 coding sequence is TGTGCCAGCAGCTTAATGCTAGCGGGAGGAGATACGCAGTATTTT. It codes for CASSLMLAGGDTQYF.